Here is one T cell receptor beta chain with its context. The sample belongs to a study of glioma-infiltrating T cells after dendritic cell vaccination. Study in general: Dendritic cell vaccination trial patients had either newly diagnosed or recurrent glioblastoma. Autologous tumor lysate-pulsed dendritic cell vaccination was given between 2003 and 2012.

Clones were read by immunoSEQ multiplex PCR, and TCRdb kept only the in-frame ones, dropping some. The sample shows roughly 60,000 clones, approximately 86% of them seen only once. The time point denotes: after dendritic cell vaccination, including at tumor progression/relapse. The clonotype was recovered from a human donor with glioblastoma. Here the sequenced sample was blood, taken after dendritic cell vaccination.

CDR3 residues: CASSEPPGQGRSPYEQYF. The CDR3 DNA reads as TGCGCCAGCAGTGAGCCACCGGGACAGGGGCGCTCCCCGTACGAGCAGTACTTC. The rearrangement links TRBV10-1 to TRBJ2-5; 10 bases map to TRBD1. Judging by the DNA end, TRBJ2-7 fits better; the J call may be wrong. Germline V lookup: CDR1 WNHNN, CDR2 SYGVQD (reference sequence). The CDR3 has 18 residues.